This record covers a single T cell receptor beta chain. Germline values: CDR1 MNHEY, CDR2 SMNVEV (reference sequence). V trimming: 6 bases; J trimming: 7 bases; junction bases outside the gene matches: 9. The CDR3 sequence is 15 residues long. The data are from a study of blood T cell repertoires in COVID-19. Study background: Both acute and convalescent COVID-19 samples were obtained from the United States, Italy and Spain.

In the original analysis: Amplification of reference gene primers was used by the study to estimate nucleated cell counts. The table came from immunoSEQ multiplex PCR; TCRdb's copy has only in-frame clones and leaves some out. V, J and clone size derive from that table, while D and trimming were established from the DNA sequence. The sample has 200,000 to 250,000 clones; under 90% are singletons. The specimen was peripheral blood. V and J are TRBV27 and TRBJ2-1; TRBD2 matches 10 bases. This receptor was obtained from a man at least 80 years old with acute or convalescent COVID-19. Here the CDR3 DNA reads TGTGCCAGCAGGGCCCCGTCTAGCGGGAGTAATGAGCAGTTCTTC. This encodes CASRAPSSGSNEQFF.